The present T cell receptor (beta chain) was sequenced within a study of brain T cells in children with intractable seizures. Study results and limitations: Viral specificity was inferred only from CDR3 similarity; HCMV serostatus was unknown.

Sequenced by immunoSEQ multiplex PCR; TCRdb stores in-frame clones only, minus some. This sample has roughly 64,000 clones; 95% to 96% occur once, and the top ten carry 0.38%. V shed 3 bases and J shed 8 bases, with 13 bases lying between them. The CDR3 covers 13 residues. Only cases whose brain tissue showed the highest T cell transcript signatures were sequenced. Patients received at least one anti-epileptic drug before surgery. In regard to this clone: What it recognizes is unknown.

The gene calls are TRBV12-3 or TRBV12-4 and TRBJ1-1; a weak D match, TRBD1 (6 bases). Sequencing was performed on peripheral blood, taken at surgery. The sequence was collected from a boy under two years old with focal cortical dysplasia and intractable seizures. The CDR3 bases are TGTGCCAGCAGTTTGGGCAGGGGAGGGGAAGCTTTCTTT. Protein sequence: CASSLGRGGEAFF.